This T cell receptor beta chain was observed in a study of T cells after yellow fever vaccination. Study in general: Preparing low-cell-number fractions relied on SMART-Seq v4 Ultra Low Input.

This clonotype was counted between two and nine times. As TCR cDNA was made by 5'RACE template switching, a universal primer site and UMIs were added. TCRdb passed the 5' RACE reads through MiXCR, listing each CDR3 protein once. This sample has over 150,000 distinct CDR3 sequences; approximately 6% occur once, and the top ten carry approximately 3%. This clonotype was sampled from a man aged 18-30 years who received the YFV17D yellow fever vaccine. This material consisted of CD4+ T cells sorted from PBMCs, taken on the day of the first yellow fever vaccination.

CDR3 region: CASSQGGSGANVLTF. Written as DNA, the CDR3 is TGTGCCAGCAGCCAAGGCGGCAGTGGGGCCAACGTCCTGACTTTC. The chain uses TRBV3-1 and TRBJ2-6; D not resolved. The CDR3 consists of 15 residues. Germline V gene sequence: CDR1 LGHDT, CDR2 YNNKEL (reference sequence). The germline V and J ends were trimmed by 1 base and 3 bases, with 7 bases remaining between them. The whole variable domain, remainder taken from reference TRBV3-1 and TRBJ2-6, is DTAVSQTPKYLVTQMGNDKSIKCEQNLGHDTMYWYKQDSKKFLKIMFSYNNKELIINETVPNRFSPKSPDKAHLNLHINSLELGDSAVYFCASSQGGSGANVLTFGAGSRLTVL.